The T cell receptor beta chain under discussion was sequenced for a study of T-cell reconstitution after alpha-beta-depleted transplantation in children. This clonotype was counted only a few times. The length of the CDR3 is 13 residues. V trimming: 6 bases; J trimming: 5 bases; junction bases outside the gene matches: 4. Germline V gene lookup returns CDR1 SQVTM and CDR2 ANQGSEA. Researchers prepared the TCRbeta library using unique molecular identifiers, the study reports. One entry per CDR3 protein, called by TCRdb with MiXCR from the PCR reads. The repertoire holds 210,000 or so distinct CDR3 sequences, with 8% to 10% as singletons.

This TCR was recovered from a human donor who donated a stem cell graft to a child with acute lymphoblastic leukemia. The chain has TRBV29-1 and TRBJ1-5, with TRBD1 matching 10 bases. Sequencing used PBMCs from the stem cell graft donor, obtained from the stem cell graft. The CDR3 DNA sequence: TGCAGCGTGCCGGGACAGGGGCATCAGCCCCAGCATTTT. This gives the protein CSVPGQGHQPQHF. Full variable domain (missing parts from reference TRBV29-1 and TRBJ1-5): SAVISQKPSRDICQRGTSLTIQCQVDSQVTMMFWYRQQPGQSLTLIATANQGSEATYESGFVIDKFPISRPNLTFSTLTVSNMSPEDSSIYLCSVPGQGHQPQHFGDGTRLSIL.